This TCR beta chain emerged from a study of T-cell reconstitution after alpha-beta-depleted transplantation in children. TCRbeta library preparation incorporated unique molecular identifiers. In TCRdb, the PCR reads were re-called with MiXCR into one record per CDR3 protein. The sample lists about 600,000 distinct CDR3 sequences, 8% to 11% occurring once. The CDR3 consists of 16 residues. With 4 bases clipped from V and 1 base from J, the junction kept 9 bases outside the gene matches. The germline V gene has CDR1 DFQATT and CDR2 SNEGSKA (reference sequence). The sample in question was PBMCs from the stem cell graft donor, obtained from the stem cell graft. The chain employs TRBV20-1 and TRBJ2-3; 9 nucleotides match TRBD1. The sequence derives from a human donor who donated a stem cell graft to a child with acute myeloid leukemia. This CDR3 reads CSANEQGARGTDTQYF. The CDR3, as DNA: TGCAGTGCTAATGAACAGGGGGCGAGGGGCACAGATACGCAGTATTTT.